This entry lists 21 T cell receptor beta chains sequenced from one sample in a study of post-analysis software for immune sequencing data. Study-level results: Four or five TRBV segments, including TRBV5-6, TRBV5-1 and TRBV20-1, were more frequent in patients than controls.

These TCRs' antigens remain unknown. Unique molecular identifiers featured in each of the TCR beta cDNA libraries. TCRdb re-called the PCR reads with MiXCR, one entry per CDR3 protein. The repertoire holds about 820,000 distinct CDR3 sequences, about 57% seen once, with approximately 4.3% in the top ten. The sequencing input was blood. The receptors here all came from a girl under 18 with multiple sclerosis.

This clonotype was counted between two and nine times. This chain uses TRBV12-3 or TRBV12-4 with TRBJ2-7, with 10 bases that match TRBD1. V was clipped by 5 bases and J by 11 bases; unmatched bases: 6. This CDR3 has 12 amino acids. The CDR3 loop is CASSRQGAREYF. The CDR3 nucleotides are TGTGCCAGCAGTCGACAGGGGGCGCGTGAGTACTTC.

This clonotype was seen more than once but under ten times. The rearrangement uses TRBV14 and TRBJ1-2; D is unresolved. The CDR3 covers 15 residues. Germline V gene data show CDR1 as SGHDN and CDR2 as FVKESK. V was trimmed by 0 bases and J by 8 bases, leaving 16 bases between them. The CDR3 loop reads CASSQDLGSTLGYTF. CDR3 in DNA: TGTGCCAGCAGCCAAGATTTAGGAAGTACTCTAGGCTACACCTTC.

This clonotype was counted once. This chain links TRBV12-3 or TRBV12-4 with TRBJ2-6; 8 bases are a match to TRBD1. V shed 5 bases and J 0 bases; nucleotides not matched to a gene: 6. This CDR3 is 17 amino acids long. CDR3 region: CASSPGQESSGANVLTF. DNA of the CDR3: TGTGCCAGCAGTCCGGGACAGGAATCCTCTGGGGCCAACGTCCTGACTTTC.

This chain uses TRBV20-1 with TRBJ2-5; possibly TRBD2 for D (6 bases). V lost 1 base and J 4 bases, leaving 16 bases between the germline ends. Germline V gene lookup returns CDR1 DFQATT and CDR2 SNEGSKA (reference sequence). This CDR3 has 15 amino acids. The DNA for the CDR3 is TGCAGTGCTAGAGCGCCGGGACTCCCGGGAGAGACCCAGTACTTC. It is translated as CSARAPGLPGETQYF.

This clonotype was counted a few times. The chain recombines TRBV6-4 with TRBJ2-6; possible D gene TRBD1, 5 bases. The CDR3 extends over 17 amino acids. Germline CDR1 MRHNA, CDR2 SNTAGT. The V end lost 0 bases, the J end lost 0 bases, and 9 bases lay between the germline ends. The CDR3 DNA is TGTGCCAGCAGTGACTCAACCAGGGACTCTGGGGCCAACGTCCTGACTTTC. It yields the protein CASSDSTRDSGANVLTF.

This clonotype was picked up a small number of times. The chain links TRBV7-2 to TRBJ2-5, with D tentatively TRBD1 or TRBD2 (5 bases each). CDR3 size: 16 residues. Looked up from germline, CDR1 is SGHTA and CDR2 is FQGNSA. V lost 1 base and J 5 bases, leaving 17 bases between the germline ends. The CDR3 reads CASSLGGRARSETQYF. CDR3 DNA sequence: TGTGCCAGCAGCTTAGGGGGACGAGCGAGGTCGGAGACCCAGTACTTC.

The chain has TRBV7-2 and TRBJ2-3, with 8 bases that match TRBD2. This CDR3 is 16 amino acids long. V lost 5 bases and J lost 1; bases outside the gene matches: 8. Germline lookup yields CDR1 SGHTA and CDR2 FQGNSA. CDR3 amino acids: CASSAAWRGGTDTQYF. In nucleotides, the CDR3 is TGTGCCAGCAGCGCTGCGTGGCGGGGGGGCACAGATACGCAGTATTTT. The full variable domain, in which reference TRBV7-2 and TRBJ2-3 provide the parts outside the CDR3, is GAGVSQSPSNKVTEKGKDVELRCDPISGHTALYWYRQSLGQGLEFLIYFQGNSAPDKSGLPSDRFSAERTGGSVSTLTIQRTQQEDSAVYLCASSAAWRGGTDTQYFGPGTRLTVL.

This chain uses TRBV12-5 with TRBJ2-7; weak D call: TRBD1 (6 bases). Trimming removed 3 bases from V and 3 bases from J, with 15 bases in between. The CDR3 has 15 amino acids. Germline assignment: CDR1 LGHNT and CDR2 FRNRAP. The CDR3 DNA reads as TGTGCTAGTGGTTTCTGGGGGCGACCCCACTACGAGCAGTACTTC. It codes for CASGFWGRPHYEQYF.

The sample holds a few counts of this clonotype. The V gene is TRBV3-1, the J gene TRBJ2-3; D gene ambiguous. V dropped 3 bases and J dropped 3 bases, with 4 bases sitting between them. The germline CDR1 and CDR2 sequences are LGHDT and YNNKEL (reference sequence). This CDR3 spans 12 amino acids. DNA for the CDR3: TGTGCCAGCAGCCAGCGGACAGATACGCAGTATTTT. Its translation is CASSQRTDTQYF.

The chain is built from TRBV29-1 and TRBJ2-1; D may be TRBD2 (6 bases). CDR1 and CDR2 (germline): SQVTM, ANQGSEA. The CDR3 runs 13 residues. Trimming took off 4 bases at V and 10 bases at J, with 17 bases between the two ends. CDR3 nucleotides: TGCAGCGTTGTGGGACTGACTAATGGGGAGCAGTTCTTC. Translated: CSVVGLTNGEQFF.

J is TRBJ2-1 and V is TRBV11-2; D remains unclear. Germline CDR1 and CDR2: SGHAT and FQNNGV. The CDR3 has 13 residues. V was pared by 0 bases and J by 7 bases, with 7 bases between. The CDR3, as DNA: TGTGCCAGCAGCTTAGATAGACTGAATGAGCAGTTCTTC. Its protein product is CASSLDRLNEQFF.

V gene TRBV10-3 combines with J gene TRBJ2-1; D may match TRBD1 or TRBD2 (5 bases each). V lost 2 bases and J 6 bases, leaving 17 bases between the germline ends. This CDR3 is built from 16 residues. Per germline, CDR1 ENHRY and CDR2 SYGVKD. The DNA of the CDR3 is TGTGCCATCAGTGAGGGAAGGGGACCCCCTCCCAATGAGCAGTTCTTC. Protein sequence: CAISEGRGPPPNEQFF.

This clonotype came up a few times. V usage is TRBV29-1 and J usage is TRBJ1-2; D ambiguous. V lost 4 bases to trimming and J lost 4 bases, with 10 bases between them. This CDR3 comprises 12 residues. Germline assignment: CDR1 SQVTM and CDR2 ANQGSEA. The CDR3 sequence: CSVVSGSYGYTF. CDR3 bases: TGCAGCGTTGTCTCCGGGTCCTATGGCTACACCTTC.

The chain is built from TRBV20-1 and TRBJ2-7, with 14 positions matching TRBD2. V trimming: 1 base; J trimming: 0 bases; junction bases outside the gene matches: 5. Germline loops: CDR1 DFQATT, CDR2 SNEGSKA (reference sequence). The CDR3 totals 17 residues. Here the CDR3 reads CSARGGLAGASSYEQYF. CDR3 bases: TGCAGTGCTAGAGGGGGACTAGCGGGGGCCAGCTCCTACGAGCAGTACTTC.

Remarks on this clonotype: Germline and junction disagree at one end, which may indicate a read error. The CDR3 loop reads CSASTSGSTDTLYF. As DNA, the CDR3 is TGCAGTGCGTCTACTAGCGGGAGCACAGATACGCTGTATTTT. J is TRBJ2-3 and V is TRBV20-1; 11 bases are shared with TRBD2. CDR1 is DFQATT and CDR2 is SNEGSKA in the germline V gene (reference sequence). The CDR3 runs 14 residues.

This rearrangement joins TRBV6-5 to TRBJ2-3, with TRBD2 identical over 10 bases. V lost 1 base, J lost 2 bases, and 6 bases stayed unmatched. The CDR3 sequence is 17 residues long. Per germline, CDR1 MNHEY and CDR2 SVGAGI. CDR3 DNA sequence: TGTGCCAGCAGTTACTATATAGCGGGGGGCGTCACAGATACGCAGTATTTT. It encodes CASSYYIAGGVTDTQYF.

The sample holds a few counts of this clonotype. The rearrangement links TRBV20-1 to TRBJ2-1, with 10 bases lining up with TRBD2. V was clipped by 0 bases and J by 5 bases; unmatched bases: 13. Germline V gene sequence: CDR1 DFQATT, CDR2 SNEGSKA (reference sequence). This CDR3 contains 18 residues. DNA of the CDR3: TGCAGTGCTAGAGATCCTCGTCTAGCGGGGGCTAATAACAATGAGCAGTTCTTC. As protein: CSARDPRLAGANNNEQFF.

The V gene is TRBV29-1, the J gene TRBJ1-2; D might be TRBD1 (6 bases). Germline-derived CDR1 and CDR2 are SQVTM and ANQGSEA. The CDR3 runs to 14 residues. The V and J ends lost 1 base and 4 bases respectively, with 13 bases between them. CDR3 bases: TGCAGCGTTGAAGTGGGGGGCGCAGTCTATGGCTACACCTTC. It translates to CSVEVGGAVYGYTF.

The J gene is TRBJ1-4, the V gene TRBV20-1, with D unclear. This CDR3 region has 14 residues. V lost 2 bases to trimming and J lost 0 bases, with 7 bases between them. The germline CDR1 and CDR2 sequences are DFQATT and SNEGSKA (reference sequence). The CDR3 protein is CSARTPATNEKLFF. Here the CDR3 DNA reads TGCAGTGCTAGAACGCCAGCAACTAATGAAAAACTGTTTTTT.

The V gene is TRBV5-1, the J gene TRBJ2-7, with D possibly TRBD1 on 6 matching bases. From germline, CDR1 is SGHRS and CDR2 YFSETQ. The CDR3 is made up of 16 amino acids. The ends were cut back, 0 bases at V and 1 base at J, with 14 bases in the middle. CDR3 protein: CASSLGSTGLSYEQYF. The CDR3 DNA reads TGCGCCAGCAGCTTGGGTTCTACAGGGCTATCCTACGAGCAGTACTTC.

This clonotype was counted between two and nine times. The V and J genes are TRBV5-1 and TRBJ1-1, with TRBD1 matching 8 bases. Germline trimming cut 0 bases from V and 3 bases from J; bases unmatched to any gene: 4. The length of the CDR3 is 15 residues. CDR1 is SGHRS and CDR2 is YFSETQ in the germline V gene. CDR3 residues: CASSLERTGYTEAFF. The CDR3 DNA reads TGCGCCAGCAGCTTGGAGAGGACAGGGTACACTGAAGCTTTCTTT.